This record covers a single T cell receptor beta chain. This specimen belongs to a study of T cell changes during pregnancy in multiple sclerosis. Trimming left V 4 bases short and J 5 bases short, with 12 bases between. Germline loops: CDR1 GTSNPN, CDR2 SVGIG (reference sequence). This CDR3 is built from 13 residues. Some clones are missing from TCRdb's copy, which holds only in-frame ones; the method was immunoSEQ multiplex PCR. The repertoire has over 45,000 clones, 92% of them found once; the top ten carry 0.15% to 0.25%. The chain combines TRBV30 with TRBJ2-1; D call uncertain. Sequenced here: CD4+ T cells from peripheral blood mononuclear cells, sampled in the second trimester of pregnancy. The TCR was taken from a female donor with multiple sclerosis, enrolled in a pregnancy study. In DNA, the CDR3 is TGTGCCTGGAATCGGCAGGCAGACAATGAGCAGTTCTTC. The encoded protein is CAWNRQADNEQFF. Full variable domain (outside the CDR3, taken from reference TRBV30 and TRBJ2-1): SQTIHQWPATLVQPVGSPLSLECTVEGTSNPNLYWYRQAAGRGLQLLFYSVGIGQISSEVPQNLSASRPQDRQFILSSKKLLLSDSGFYLCAWNRQADNEQFFGPGTRLTVL.